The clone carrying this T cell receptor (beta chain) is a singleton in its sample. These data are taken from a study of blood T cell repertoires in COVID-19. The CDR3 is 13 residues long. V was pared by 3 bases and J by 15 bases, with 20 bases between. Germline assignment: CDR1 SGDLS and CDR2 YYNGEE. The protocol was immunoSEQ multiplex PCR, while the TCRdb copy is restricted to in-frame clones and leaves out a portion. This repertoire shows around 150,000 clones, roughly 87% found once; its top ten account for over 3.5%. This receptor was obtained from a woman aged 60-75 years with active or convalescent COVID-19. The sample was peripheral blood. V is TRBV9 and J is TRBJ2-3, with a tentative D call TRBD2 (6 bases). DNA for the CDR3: TGTGCCAGCAGCGGGAACCTCCGGGACTCCTTCTATTTT. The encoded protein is CASSGNLRDSFYF.